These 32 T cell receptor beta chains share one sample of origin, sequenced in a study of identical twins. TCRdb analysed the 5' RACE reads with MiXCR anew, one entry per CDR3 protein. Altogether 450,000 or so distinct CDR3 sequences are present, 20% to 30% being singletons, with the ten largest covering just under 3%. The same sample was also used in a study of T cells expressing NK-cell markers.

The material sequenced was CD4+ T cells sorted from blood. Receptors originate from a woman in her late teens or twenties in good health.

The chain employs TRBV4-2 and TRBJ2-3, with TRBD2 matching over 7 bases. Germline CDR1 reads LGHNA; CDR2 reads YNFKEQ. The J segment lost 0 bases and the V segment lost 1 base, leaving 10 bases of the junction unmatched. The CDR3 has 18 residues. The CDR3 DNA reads TGTGCCAGCAGCCAAGCCTACGCCGTAGCGGGTAGCACAGATACGCAGTATTTT. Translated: CASSQAYAVAGSTDTQYF.

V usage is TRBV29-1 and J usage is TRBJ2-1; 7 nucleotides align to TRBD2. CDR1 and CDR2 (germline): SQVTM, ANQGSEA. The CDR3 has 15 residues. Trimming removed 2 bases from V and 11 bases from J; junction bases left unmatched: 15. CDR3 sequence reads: CSVEPGYSPSGKQFF. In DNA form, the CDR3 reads TGCAGCGTTGAACCAGGGTACTCTCCTAGCGGAAAGCAGTTCTTC.

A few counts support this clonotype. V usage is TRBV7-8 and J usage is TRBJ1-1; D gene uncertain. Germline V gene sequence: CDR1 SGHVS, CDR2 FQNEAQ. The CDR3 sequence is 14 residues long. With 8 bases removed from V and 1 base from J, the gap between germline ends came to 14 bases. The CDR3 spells CASYQRYENTEAFF. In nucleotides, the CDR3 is TGTGCCAGCTACCAGAGGTACGAGAACACTGAAGCTTTCTTT.

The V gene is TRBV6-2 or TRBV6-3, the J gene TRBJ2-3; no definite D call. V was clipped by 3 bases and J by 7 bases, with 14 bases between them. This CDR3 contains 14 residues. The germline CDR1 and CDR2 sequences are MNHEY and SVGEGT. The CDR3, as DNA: TGTGCCAGCAGTTATGAGCCCAAAAGGAATACGCAGTATTTT. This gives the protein CASSYEPKRNTQYF.

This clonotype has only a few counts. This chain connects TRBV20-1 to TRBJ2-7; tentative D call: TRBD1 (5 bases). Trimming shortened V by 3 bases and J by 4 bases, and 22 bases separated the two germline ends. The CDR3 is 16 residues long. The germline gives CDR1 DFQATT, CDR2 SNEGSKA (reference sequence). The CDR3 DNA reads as TGCAGTGCTAGGGGTTTTTCAGAGACAGCAAGATACGAGCAGTACTTC. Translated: CSARGFSETARYEQYF.

The CDR3, as DNA: TGTGCCAGCAGCTTACTAGGGACATACACAGATACGCAGTATTTT. This codes for CASSLLGTYTDTQYF. The rearrangement uses TRBV7-6 and TRBJ2-3; TRBD1 is a possible D gene (6 bases). In germline, CDR1 is SGHVS, CDR2 FNYEAQ. The V end was cut by 2 bases, the J end by 2 bases, with 11 bases between. This CDR3 region has 15 residues.

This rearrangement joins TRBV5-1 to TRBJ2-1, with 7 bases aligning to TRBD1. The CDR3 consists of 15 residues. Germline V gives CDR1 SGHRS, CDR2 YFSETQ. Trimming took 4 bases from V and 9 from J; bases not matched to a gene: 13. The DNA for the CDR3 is TGCGCCAGCAGCGACCCCACTCAGGGGGACAGTGAGCAGTTCTTC. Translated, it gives CASSDPTQGDSEQFF. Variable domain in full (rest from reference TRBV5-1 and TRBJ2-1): KAGVTQTPRYLIKTRGQQVTLSCSPISGHRSVSWYQQTPGQGLQFLFEYFSETQRNKGNFPGRFSGRQFSNSRSEMNVSTLELGDSALYLCASSDPTQGDSEQFFGPGTRLTVL.

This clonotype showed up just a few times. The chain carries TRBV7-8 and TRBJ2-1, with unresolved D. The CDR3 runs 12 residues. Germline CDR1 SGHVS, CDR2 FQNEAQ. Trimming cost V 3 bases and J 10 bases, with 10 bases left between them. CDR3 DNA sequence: TGTGCCAGCAGCTTCTTCGGTAGGGAGCAGTTCTTC. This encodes CASSFFGREQFF. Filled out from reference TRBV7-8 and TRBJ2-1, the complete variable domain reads GAGVSQSPRYKVAKRGQDVALRCDPISGHVSLFWYQQALGQGPEFLTYFQNEAQLDKSGLPSDRFFAERPEGSVSTLKIQRTQQEDSAVYLCASSFFGREQFFGPGTRLTVL.

The CDR3 region has the DNA TGTGCCAGCAGCTTGGGAGCGGGGGGGCTGACTGAGCAGTTCTTC. It encodes CASSLGAGGLTEQFF. This chain connects TRBV5-5 to TRBJ2-1, with 10 positions matching TRBD2. V trimming: 0 bases; J trimming: 9 bases; junction bases outside the gene matches: 6. CDR1 SGHKS and CDR2 YYEKEE come from the germline V gene (reference sequence). This CDR3 comprises 15 residues.

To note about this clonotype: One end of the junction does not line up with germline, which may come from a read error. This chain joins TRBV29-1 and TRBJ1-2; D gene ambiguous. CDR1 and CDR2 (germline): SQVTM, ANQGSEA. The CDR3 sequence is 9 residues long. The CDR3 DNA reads TGCAGCGTTGATCGGACTGTCGAATTC. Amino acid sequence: CSVDRTVEF.

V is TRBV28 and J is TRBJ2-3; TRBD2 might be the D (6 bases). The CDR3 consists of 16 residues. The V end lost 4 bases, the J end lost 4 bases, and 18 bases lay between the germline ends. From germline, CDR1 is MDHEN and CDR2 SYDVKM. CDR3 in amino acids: CASSSPGVGSADTQYF. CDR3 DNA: TGTGCCAGCAGTTCTCCGGGAGTAGGGTCGGCAGATACGCAGTATTTT.

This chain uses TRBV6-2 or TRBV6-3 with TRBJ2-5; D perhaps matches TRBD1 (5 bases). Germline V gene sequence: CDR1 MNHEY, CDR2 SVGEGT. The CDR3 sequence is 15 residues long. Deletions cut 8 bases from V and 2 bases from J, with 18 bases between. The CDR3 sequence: CASEPLGAGQETQYF. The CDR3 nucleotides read TGTGCCAGCGAGCCGCTAGGGGCTGGACAAGAGACCCAGTACTTC.

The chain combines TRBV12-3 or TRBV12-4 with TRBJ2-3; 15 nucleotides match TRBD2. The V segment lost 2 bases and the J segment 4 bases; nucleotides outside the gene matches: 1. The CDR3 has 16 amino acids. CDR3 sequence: CASSLRTSGGADTQYF. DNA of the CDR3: TGTGCCAGCAGTTTAAGGACTAGCGGGGGGGCAGATACGCAGTATTTT.

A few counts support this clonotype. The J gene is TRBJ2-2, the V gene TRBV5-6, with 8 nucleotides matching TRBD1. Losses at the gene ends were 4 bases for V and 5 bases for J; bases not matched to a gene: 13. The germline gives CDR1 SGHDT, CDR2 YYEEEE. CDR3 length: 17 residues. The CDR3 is CASSLIQGAPGTGELFF. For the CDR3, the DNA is TGTGCCAGCAGCCTTATTCAGGGGGCGCCCGGAACCGGGGAGCTGTTTTTT.

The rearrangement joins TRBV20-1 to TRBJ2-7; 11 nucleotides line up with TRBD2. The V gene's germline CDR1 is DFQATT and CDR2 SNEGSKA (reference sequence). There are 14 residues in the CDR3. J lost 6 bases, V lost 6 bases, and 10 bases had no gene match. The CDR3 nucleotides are TGCAGTGCAAGGACTAGCGGGCGGCCCGCCGAGCAGTACTTC. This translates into CSARTSGRPAEQYF.

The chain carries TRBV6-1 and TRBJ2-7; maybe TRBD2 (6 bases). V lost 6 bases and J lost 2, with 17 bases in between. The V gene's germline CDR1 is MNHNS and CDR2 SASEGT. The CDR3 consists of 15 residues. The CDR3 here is CASSSIGREAYEQYF. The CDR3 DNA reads TGTGCCAGCAGCTCCATCGGCAGGGAGGCCTACGAGCAGTACTTC.

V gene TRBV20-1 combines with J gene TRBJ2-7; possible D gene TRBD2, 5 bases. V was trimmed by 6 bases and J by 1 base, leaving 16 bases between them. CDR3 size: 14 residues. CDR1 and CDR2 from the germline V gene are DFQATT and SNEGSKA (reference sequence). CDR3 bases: TGCAGTGCCATACCTAGCCGGAGATCCTACGAGCAGTACTTC. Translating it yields CSAIPSRRSYEQYF.

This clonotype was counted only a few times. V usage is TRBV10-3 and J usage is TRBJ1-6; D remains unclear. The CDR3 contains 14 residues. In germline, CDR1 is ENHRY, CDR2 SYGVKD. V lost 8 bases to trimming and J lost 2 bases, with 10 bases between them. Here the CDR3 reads CAISDGPYNSPLHF. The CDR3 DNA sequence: TGTGCCATCTCGGACGGGCCCTATAATTCACCCCTCCACTTT.

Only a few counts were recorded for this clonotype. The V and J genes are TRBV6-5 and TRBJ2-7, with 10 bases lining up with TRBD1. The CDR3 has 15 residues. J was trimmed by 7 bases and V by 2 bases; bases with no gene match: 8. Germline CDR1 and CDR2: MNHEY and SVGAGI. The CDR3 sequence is CASSYRGQGVTEQYF. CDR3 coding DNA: TGTGCCAGCAGTTACCGAGGACAGGGGGTGACTGAGCAGTACTTC.

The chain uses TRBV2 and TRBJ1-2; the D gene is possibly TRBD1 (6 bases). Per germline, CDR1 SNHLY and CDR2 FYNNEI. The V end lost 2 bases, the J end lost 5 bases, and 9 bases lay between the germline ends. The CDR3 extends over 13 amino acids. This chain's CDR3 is CASSERGQYGYTF. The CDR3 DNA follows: TGTGCCAGCAGTGAAAGGGGACAATATGGCTACACCTTC.

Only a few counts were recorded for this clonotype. The DNA of the CDR3 is TGTGCCAGCAGCCACTGGGGGGCTATCCAAGAGACCCAGTACTTC. It yields the protein CASSHWGAIQETQYF. This chain uses TRBV3-1 with TRBJ2-5; either TRBD1 or TRBD2 may fit D (6 bases each). CDR1 is LGHDT, CDR2 YNNKEL, per germline (reference sequence). V lost 3 bases and J lost 1, with 12 bases in between. The CDR3 has 15 amino acids.

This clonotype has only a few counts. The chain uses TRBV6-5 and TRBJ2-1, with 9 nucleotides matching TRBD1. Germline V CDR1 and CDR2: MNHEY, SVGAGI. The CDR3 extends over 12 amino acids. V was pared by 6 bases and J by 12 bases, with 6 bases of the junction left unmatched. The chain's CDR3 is CASRDRGRTQFF. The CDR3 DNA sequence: TGTGCCAGCAGGGACAGGGGTCGCACGCAGTTCTTC.

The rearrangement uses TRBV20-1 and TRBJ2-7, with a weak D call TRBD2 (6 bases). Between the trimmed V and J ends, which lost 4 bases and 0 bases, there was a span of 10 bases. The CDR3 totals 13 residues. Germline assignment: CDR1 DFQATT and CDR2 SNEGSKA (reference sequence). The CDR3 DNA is TGCAGTGCTAACGGGGGAGACTCCTACGAGCAGTACTTC. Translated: CSANGGDSYEQYF.

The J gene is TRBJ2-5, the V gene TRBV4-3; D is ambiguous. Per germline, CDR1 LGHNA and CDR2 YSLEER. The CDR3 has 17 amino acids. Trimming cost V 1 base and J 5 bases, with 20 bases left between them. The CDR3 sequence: CASSQGPEGPERETQYF. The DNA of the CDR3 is TGCGCCAGCAGCCAAGGACCGGAAGGTCCCGAACGGGAGACCCAGTACTTC.

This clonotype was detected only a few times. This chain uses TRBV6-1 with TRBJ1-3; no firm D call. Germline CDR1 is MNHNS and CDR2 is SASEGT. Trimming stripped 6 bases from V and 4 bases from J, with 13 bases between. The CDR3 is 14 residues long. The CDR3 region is CASSSGSVGNTIYF. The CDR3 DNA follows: TGTGCCAGCAGCTCCGGATCAGTCGGAAACACCATATATTTT.

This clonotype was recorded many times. CDR3 DNA sequence: TGTGCCAGCATGGACCTCAGGGGAGTAGATACGCAGTATTTT. Its translation: CASMDLRGVDTQYF. The rearrangement links TRBV2 to TRBJ2-3; weak D call: TRBD1 (6 bases). V lost 7 bases to trimming and J lost 5 bases, with 16 bases between them. CDR1 is SNHLY, CDR2 FYNNEI, per germline. CDR3 length: 14 residues.

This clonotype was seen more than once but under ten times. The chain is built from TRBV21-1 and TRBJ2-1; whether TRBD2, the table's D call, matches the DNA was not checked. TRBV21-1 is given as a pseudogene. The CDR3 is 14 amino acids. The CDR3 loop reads CASGLAGADDEQFF. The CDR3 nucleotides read TGTGCCAGCGGACTAGCGGGAGCCGATGATGAGCAGTTCTTC.

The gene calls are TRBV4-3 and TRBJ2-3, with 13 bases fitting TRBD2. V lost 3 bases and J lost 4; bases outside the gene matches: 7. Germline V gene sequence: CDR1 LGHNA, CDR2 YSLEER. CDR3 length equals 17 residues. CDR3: CASSHIKTSGGPDTQYF. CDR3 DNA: TGCGCCAGCAGCCATATTAAGACTAGCGGGGGGCCAGATACGCAGTATTTT.

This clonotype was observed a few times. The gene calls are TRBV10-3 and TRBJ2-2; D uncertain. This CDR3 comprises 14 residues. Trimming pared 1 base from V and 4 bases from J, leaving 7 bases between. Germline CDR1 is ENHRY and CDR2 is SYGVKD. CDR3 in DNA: TGTGCCATCAGTGAGTTTCTGGTCACCGGGGAGCTGTTTTTT. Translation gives CAISEFLVTGELFF.

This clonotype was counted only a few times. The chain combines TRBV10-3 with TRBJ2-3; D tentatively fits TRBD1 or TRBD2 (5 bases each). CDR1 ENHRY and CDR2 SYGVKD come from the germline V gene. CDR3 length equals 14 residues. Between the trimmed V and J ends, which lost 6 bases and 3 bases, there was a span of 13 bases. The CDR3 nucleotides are TGTGCCATCAGATGGGACCAGATGACAGATACGCAGTATTTT. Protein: CAIRWDQMTDTQYF.

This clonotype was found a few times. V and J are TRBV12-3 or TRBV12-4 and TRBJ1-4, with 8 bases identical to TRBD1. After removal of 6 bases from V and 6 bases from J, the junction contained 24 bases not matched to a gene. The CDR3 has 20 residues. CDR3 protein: CASRPIPGGLRRGEDEKLFF. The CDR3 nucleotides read TGTGCCAGCAGACCAATCCCAGGGGGCCTCCGTCGGGGAGAAGATGAAAAACTGTTTTTT.

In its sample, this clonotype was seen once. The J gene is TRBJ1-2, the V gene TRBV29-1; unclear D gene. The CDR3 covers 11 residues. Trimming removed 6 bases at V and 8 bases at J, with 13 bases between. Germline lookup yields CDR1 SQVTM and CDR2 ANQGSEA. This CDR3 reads CSVGMNEGYTF. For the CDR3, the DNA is TGCAGCGTGGGGATGAATGAGGGCTACACCTTC.